The 12 T cell receptor beta chains below come from one sample, sequenced in a study of T cell responses to AZD1222 COVID-19 vaccine. Using immunoSEQ multiplex PCR, the repertoire was profiled, and TCRdb retains in-frame clones only, with some absent. The repertoire consists of about 86,000 clones, with 60% to 80% occurring once and the leading ten covering roughly 20%. The sequencing here drew on peripheral blood, taken on day 0 of AZD1222 vaccination. These receptors originate from an adult in good health.

J is TRBJ1-2 and V is TRBV11-2, with D possibly TRBD1 on 6 matching bases. CDR3 length: 14 residues. Looked up from germline, CDR1 is SGHAT and CDR2 is FQNNGV. V lost 5 bases to trimming and J lost 3 bases, with 13 bases between them. The CDR3 DNA follows: TGTGCCAGCAGCGCAAACAGGGTTGACTATGGCTACACCTTC. Protein sequence: CASSANRVDYGYTF. The full variable domain, with the rest looked up from reference TRBV11-2 and TRBJ1-2, is EAGVAQSPRYKIIEKRQSVAFWCNPISGHATLYWYQQILGQGPKLLIQFQNNGVVDDSQLPKDRFSAERLKGVDSTLKIQPAKLEDSAVYLCASSANRVDYGYTFGSGTRLTVV.

The table lists this clone with a few counts. The V and J genes are TRBV5-4 and TRBJ2-2; 13 nucleotides line up with TRBD2. The CDR3 extends over 16 amino acids. The V segment lost 4 bases and the J segment 5 bases; nucleotides outside the gene matches: 5. In germline, CDR1 is SGHNT, CDR2 YYREEE (reference sequence). In DNA, the CDR3 is TGTGCCAGCAGCCAAGGGACTAGCGGGATTACCGGGGAGCTGTTTTTT. Its protein is CASSQGTSGITGELFF.

The chain uses TRBV4-1 and TRBJ2-5; 7 bases agree with TRBD2. The CDR3 is 15 amino acids. CDR1 and CDR2 from the germline V gene are MGHRA and YSYEKL. V dropped 1 base and J dropped 1; count of bases not matched to a gene: 3. CDR3 loop: CASSQASGFQETQYF. Here the CDR3 DNA reads TGCGCCAGCAGCCAAGCTAGCGGATTCCAAGAGACCCAGTACTTC.

The chain joins TRBV6-6 to TRBJ2-5, with TRBD2 matching over 11 bases. Germline CDR1 is MNHNY and CDR2 is SVGAGI (reference sequence). The CDR3 has 16 amino acids. Trimming removed 5 bases from V and 2 bases from J; junction bases left unmatched: 7. The CDR3 loop reads CASSIGLAGMQETQYF. DNA of the CDR3: TGTGCCAGCAGTATTGGACTAGCGGGTATGCAAGAGACCCAGTACTTC.

This clone has just a few counts. The chain recombines TRBV12-5 with TRBJ2-3, with 10 bases identical to TRBD2. Germline assignment: CDR1 LGHNT and CDR2 FRNRAP. J was trimmed by 7 bases and V by 5 bases; bases with no gene match: 21. CDR3 length: 19 amino acids. The CDR3 protein is CASGPRTQLAGSYANTQYF. CDR3 DNA: TGTGCTAGTGGTCCCAGAACCCAACTAGCGGGAAGCTATGCAAATACGCAGTATTTT.

This sequence joins TRBV27 and TRBJ2-1; 12 nucleotides agree with TRBD2. CDR3 size: 15 residues. V lost 8 bases, J lost 3 bases, and 5 bases stayed unmatched. Germline values: CDR1 MNHEY, CDR2 SMNVEV (reference sequence). CDR3 DNA: TGTGCCAGCCGAGGACTAGCGGGAAACTACAATGAGCAGTTCTTC. Translation gives CASRGLAGNYNEQFF.

CDR3 nucleotides: TGTGCCAGCAGCAAGGAGGGCTCCTACAATGAGCAGTTCTTC. Translated: CASSKEGSYNEQFF. The V and J genes are TRBV6-2 or TRBV6-3 and TRBJ2-1; perhaps TRBD2 as D (6 bases). Between the trimmed V and J ends, which lost 6 bases and 0 bases, there was a span of 9 bases. Per germline, CDR1 MNHEY and CDR2 SVGEGT. CDR3 length: 14 amino acids.

The V call is TRBV7-8, the J call TRBJ1-4; no clear D gene. The CDR3 extends over 15 amino acids. Germline V lookup: CDR1 SGHVS, CDR2 FQNEAQ. V lost 3 bases and J lost 5, with 13 bases in between. CDR3: CASSLRGGLNEKLFF. CDR3 DNA sequence: TGTGCCAGCAGCTTGAGAGGAGGTCTCAATGAAAAACTGTTTTTT.

The chain combines TRBV29-1 with TRBJ2-5, with no clear D. Germline V gene data show CDR1 as SQVTM and CDR2 as ANQGSEA. The CDR3 has 13 residues. Trimming took off 3 bases at V and 1 base at J, with 9 bases between the two ends. CDR3 region: CSVEEQLQETQYF. CDR3 nucleotide sequence: TGCAGCGTTGAGGAACAGCTCCAAGAGACCCAGTACTTC.

Written as DNA, the CDR3 is TGTGCCAGTAGTGCCACAGGGGGCACTGAAGCTTTCTTT. The encoded protein is CASSATGGTEAFF. The chain uses TRBV19 and TRBJ1-1; 8 bases are shared with TRBD1. Germline V gene lookup returns CDR1 LNHDA and CDR2 SQIVND (reference sequence). The CDR3 has 13 amino acids. Trimming cost V 5 bases and J 4 bases; bases outside gene matches: 3.

About this clone: This specimen includes other DNA sequences encoding the same CDR3. This chain joins TRBV19 and TRBJ2-2, with D possibly matching TRBD1 (5 bases). There are 14 residues in the CDR3. Germline V lookup: CDR1 LNHDA, CDR2 SQIVND (reference sequence). V dropped 1 base and J dropped 6 bases, with 9 bases sitting between them. CDR3 DNA: TGTGCCAGTAGTATAGTGGGGCTGGCCGGGGAGCTGTTTTTT. This gives the protein CASSIVGLAGELFF. Full variable domain (missing parts from reference TRBV19 and TRBJ2-2): DGGITQSPKYLFRKEGQNVTLSCEQNLNHDAMYWYRQDPGQGLRLIYYSQIVNDFQKGDIAEGYSVSREKKESFPLTVTSAQKNPTAFYLCASSIVGLAGELFFGEGSRLTVL.

The J gene is TRBJ2-5, the V gene TRBV7-6; D tentatively fits TRBD1 or TRBD2 (5 bases each). Germline loops: CDR1 SGHVS, CDR2 FNYEAQ. V lost 7 bases and J 1 base, leaving 19 bases between the germline ends. CDR3 size: 16 residues. In nucleotides, the CDR3 is TGTGCCAGCAAGGTGGGACCACGAAGGGCCCAAGAGACCCAGTACTTC. Protein: CASKVGPRRAQETQYF.